Shown below are 23 T cell receptor beta chains from a single sample sequenced in a study of human T cells and chemical hapten exposure. Time point meaning: patch test 3, about 24 weeks after DPC sensitization. Treatment: therapeutic diphenylcyclopropenone sensitization with weekly scalp DPC. TCRdb reanalysed the RACE reads using MiXCR and keeps one entry per CDR3 protein. The table records some 79,000 distinct CDR3 sequences, under 14% of them present only once. The starting material was whole blood, obtained in connection with sensitization to the hapten diphenylcyclopropenone (DPC). The receptor set was obtained from a woman between 45 and 65 years old with alopecia areata. Some clones in this sample may be carry-over from other donors' samples.

The gene calls are TRBV6-2 or TRBV6-3 and TRBJ2-1, with D perhaps matching TRBD2 (6 bases). The CDR3 runs 15 residues. In germline, CDR1 is MNHEY, CDR2 SVGEGT. V gave up 5 bases and J gave up 7 bases, with 18 bases separating them. CDR3 region: CASSHPGTQQNEQFF. CDR3 DNA sequence: TGTGCCAGCAGTCACCCCGGGACTCAACAAAATGAGCAGTTCTTC.

The chain combines TRBV5-1 with TRBJ2-1; D gene unclear. V gave up 0 bases and J gave up 0 bases, with 7 bases separating them. The CDR3 is 15 amino acids. Per the germline V gene, CDR1 is SGHRS and CDR2 is YFSETQ. This CDR3 reads CASSLAPNSYNEQFF. The CDR3 bases are TGCGCCAGCAGCTTGGCGCCAAACTCCTACAATGAGCAGTTCTTC.

The V and J genes are TRBV5-1 and TRBJ2-1; maybe TRBD2 (5 bases). This CDR3 contains 14 residues. From germline, CDR1 is SGHRS and CDR2 YFSETQ. Trimming pared 7 bases from V and 4 bases from J, leaving 15 bases between. The CDR3 spells CASGPGLLYNEQFF. For the CDR3, the DNA is TGCGCCAGCGGGCCCGGACTTCTATACAATGAGCAGTTCTTC.

This clonotype occurred many times. This rearrangement joins TRBV5-1 to TRBJ2-7; D might be TRBD1 or TRBD2, each matching 5 bases. Trimming pared 4 bases from V and 6 bases from J, leaving 17 bases between. The CDR3 contains 14 residues. CDR1 is SGHRS, CDR2 YFSETQ, per germline. The CDR3 DNA reads as TGCGCCAGCAGCCTTCTCGGGCAGGGACGCGAGCAGTACTTC. It specifies CASSLLGQGREQYF.

This clonotype has ten or more counts. The chain is built from TRBV20-1 and TRBJ2-1; 15 nucleotides align to TRBD2. Trimming cost V 6 bases and J 0 bases; bases outside gene matches: 12. Germline V gives CDR1 DFQATT, CDR2 SNEGSKA (reference sequence). The CDR3 runs to 19 residues. The chain's CDR3 is CSAGKGLAGGLSSYNEQFF. The DNA of the CDR3 is TGCAGTGCCGGAAAGGGACTAGCGGGAGGTTTGAGCTCCTACAATGAGCAGTTCTTC.

Ten or more counts support this clonotype. The chain links TRBV29-1 to TRBJ2-1; 7 bases match TRBD1. V lost 7 bases, J lost 13 bases, and 7 bases stayed unmatched. This CDR3 contains 10 residues. Germline lookup yields CDR1 SQVTM and CDR2 ANQGSEA. The CDR3 here is CSAGQMEQFF. For the CDR3, the DNA is TGCAGCGCGGGACAGATGGAACAGTTCTTC.

V is TRBV7-2 and J is TRBJ2-1; no clear D gene. The CDR3 is made up of 16 amino acids. Germline V gene data show CDR1 as SGHTA and CDR2 as FQGNSA. Deletions cut 1 base from V and 2 bases from J, with 12 bases between. The CDR3 DNA sequence: TGTGCCAGCAGCTTAGAATCTGGGGTGCCCTACAATGAGCAGTTCTTC. It translates to CASSLESGVPYNEQFF.

This chain connects TRBV9 to TRBJ2-1; 10 bases match TRBD2. The CDR3 is made up of 19 amino acids. The germline CDR1 and CDR2 sequences are SGDLS and YYNGEE. J gave up 0 bases and V 3 bases, and 12 bases lay outside the gene matches. CDR3: CASSAPSASGRRSYNEQFF. The CDR3 DNA sequence: TGTGCCAGCAGCGCCCCGTCGGCTAGCGGGAGACGCTCCTACAATGAGCAGTTCTTC.

There are many counts of this clonotype. The chain combines TRBV29-1 with TRBJ2-1; D gene uncertain. The CDR3 spans 14 residues. Looked up from germline, CDR1 is SQVTM and CDR2 is ANQGSEA. Trimming stripped 4 bases from V and 2 bases from J, with 12 bases between. As DNA, the CDR3 is TGCAGCGTTGTGGATCGGATTACCTACAATGAGCAGTTCTTC. Amino acid sequence: CSVVDRITYNEQFF.

This clonotype was recorded many times. The chain employs TRBV12-3 or TRBV12-4 and TRBJ1-5; 7 positions match TRBD1. The CDR3 length is 14 residues. With 6 bases clipped from V and 10 bases from J, the junction kept 12 bases outside the gene matches. This CDR3 reads CASSRGDQLGPQHF. Here the CDR3 DNA reads TGTGCCAGCAGCAGGGGGGACCAATTGGGCCCCCAGCATTTT.

This clonotype was seen ten or more times. V usage is TRBV20-1 and J usage is TRBJ2-3; no clear D gene. This CDR3 has 15 residues. In germline, CDR1 is DFQATT, CDR2 SNEGSKA (reference sequence). Trimming left V 0 bases short and J 4 bases short, with 14 bases between. The CDR3 protein is CSARDVWVAPDTQYF. The CDR3 nucleotides read TGCAGTGCTAGAGATGTGTGGGTAGCTCCAGATACGCAGTATTTT.

This clonotype has a handful of counts. The chain employs TRBV12-3 or TRBV12-4 and TRBJ2-7, with 8 bases lining up with TRBD2. Trimming at V came to 8 bases and at J to 3 bases, leaving 6 bases not matched to a gene. CDR3 length equals 13 residues. CDR3 amino acids: CASSPGTSYEQYF. CDR3 nucleotide sequence: TGTGCCAGCTCCCCCGGGACTAGCTACGAGCAGTACTTC.

CDR3 residues: CASSLGLAGDWFF. The CDR3 bases are TGCGCCAGCAGCCTGGGACTAGCGGGAGATTGGTTCTTC. This chain joins TRBV5-1 and TRBJ2-1; 14 bases are a match to TRBD2. V shed 4 bases, J shed 15 bases, and the junction held 6 bases outside the gene matches. Germline assignment: CDR1 SGHRS and CDR2 YFSETQ. This CDR3 is 13 amino acids long.

This clonotype was counted ten times or more. The chain combines TRBV5-8 with TRBJ1-4; D perhaps matches TRBD1 (5 bases). V dropped 4 bases and J dropped 1 base, with 14 bases sitting between them. Looked up from germline, CDR1 is SGHTS and CDR2 is YDEGEE. This CDR3 comprises 16 residues. The CDR3: CASSLTRQKTNEKLFF. The CDR3 region has the DNA TGTGCCAGCAGCCTCACTAGACAGAAAACTAATGAAAAACTGTTTTTT.

This clonotype was recorded a few times. The genes are TRBV10-2 and TRBJ2-2; TRBD2 matches 11 bases. Germline loops: CDR1 WSHSY, CDR2 SAAADI. Trimming at V came to 8 bases and at J to 5 bases, leaving 19 bases not matched to a gene. The CDR3 extends over 19 amino acids. DNA of the CDR3: TGCGCCAGCGTCAAAGGACTAGCGGGCCAGGTTAAAACTACCGGGGAGCTGTTTTTT. This codes for CASVKGLAGQVKTTGELFF.

The table lists this clonotype with many counts. The J gene is TRBJ1-5, the V gene TRBV10-2; 7 bases agree with TRBD1. Germline-derived CDR1 and CDR2 are WSHSY and SAAADI. This CDR3 has 13 amino acids. Trimming at V came to 7 bases and at J to 6 bases, leaving 6 bases not matched to a gene. The CDR3 bases are TGCGCCAGCAACGACAGGGCCAGTCAGCCCCAGCATTTT. This gives the protein CASNDRASQPQHF.

This clonotype was seen at least ten times. V gene TRBV30 combines with J gene TRBJ1-2, with a weak D call TRBD1 (5 bases). V shed 3 bases and J shed 4 bases, with 15 bases lying between them. CDR3 length equals 14 residues. From germline, CDR1 is GTSNPN and CDR2 SVGIG (reference sequence). Here the CDR3 reads CAWSRTAGGYGYTF. CDR3 nucleotide sequence: TGTGCCTGGAGCCGGACCGCTGGGGGCTATGGCTACACCTTC.

The rearrangement joins TRBV19 to TRBJ2-2; no clear D. Germline CDR1 and CDR2: LNHDA and SQIVND (reference sequence). This CDR3 has 11 residues. V lost 10 bases and J lost 11, with 14 bases in between. The CDR3 bases are TGTGCCACCCGCCGGAGTGCCGAGCTGTTTTTT. It translates to CATRRSAELFF.

Many counts were recorded for this clonotype. The chain combines TRBV20-1 with TRBJ1-5, with 7 bases identical to TRBD1. The CDR3 consists of 15 residues. J gave up 3 bases and V 3 bases, and 8 bases lay outside the gene matches. Germline V gene sequence: CDR1 DFQATT, CDR2 SNEGSKA (reference sequence). The CDR3 here is CSASRQGRNNQPQHF. CDR3 DNA: TGCAGTGCTAGCCGACAGGGCAGGAACAATCAGCCCCAGCATTTT.

The chain uses TRBV7-3 and TRBJ2-3; the match to TRBD1 covers 8 bases. The length of the CDR3 is 14 residues. Per germline, CDR1 SGHTA and CDR2 FQGTGA. The J segment lost 4 bases and the V segment lost 5 bases, leaving 5 bases of the junction unmatched. The CDR3 nucleotides are TGTGCCAGCAGCACCGGACAGGGATCAGATACGCAGTATTTT. Protein sequence: CASSTGQGSDTQYF. Drawing the rest from reference TRBV7-3 and TRBJ2-3, the complete variable domain is GAGVSQTPSNKVTEKGKYVELRCDPISGHTALYWYRQSLGQGPEFLIYFQGTGAADDSGLPNDRFFAVRPEGSVSTLKIQRTERGDSAVYLCASSTGQGSDTQYFGPGTRLTVL.

There are a few counts of this clonotype. This rearrangement joins TRBV7-8 to TRBJ2-1; 8 nucleotides align to TRBD2. Germline lookup yields CDR1 SGHVS and CDR2 FQNEAQ. The CDR3 runs to 16 residues. V lost 3 bases, J lost 3 bases, and 7 bases stayed unmatched. The CDR3 loop is CASSFMTSEGYNEQFF. The CDR3 DNA reads TGTGCCAGCAGCTTTATGACTAGCGAAGGCTACAATGAGCAGTTCTTC.

This clonotype was seen ten or more times. V gene TRBV20-1 combines with J gene TRBJ2-7, with D possibly matching TRBD1 (7 bases). The CDR3 is 13 amino acids. Trimming took 5 bases from V and 3 from J, leaving 14 bases between them. Germline values: CDR1 DFQATT, CDR2 SNEGSKA (reference sequence). DNA for the CDR3: TGCAGTGCTTCGCGGGACAGCCGCTACGAGCAGTACTTC. Translating it yields CSASRDSRYEQYF.

This clonotype was detected many times. This sequence joins TRBV7-3 and TRBJ1-1; D is uncertain. CDR1 and CDR2 (germline): SGHTA, FQGTGA. Deletions cut 4 bases from V and 6 bases from J, with 12 bases between. The CDR3 has 13 amino acids. CDR3 nucleotides: TGTGCCAGCAGCTCTCGGAGGGAGGCTGAAGCTTTCTTT. It is translated as CASSSRREAEAFF.